This record concerns one T cell receptor (beta chain) sequence. Its cognate antigen is unknown. TCRdb keeps only in-frame clones here, not all; method: immunoSEQ multiplex PCR. Altogether some 190,000 clones are present, 90% to 95% being singletons, with the ten largest covering 1.7%. The data were obtained in a study of T cell responses to AZD1222 COVID-19 vaccine. Whole-study findings and limits: Spike regions recognized by vaccine-associated CD4 TCRs spanned the protein, led by 160-218 and 743-854. The sample set comprised mostly white British donors with more females, and clonal diversity was possibly underestimated.

Germline V gene lookup returns CDR1 WSHSY and CDR2 SAAADI. The J segment lost 4 bases and the V segment lost 6 bases, leaving 8 bases of the junction unmatched. The CDR3 sequence is 14 residues long. The TCR was taken from an adult who received the AZD1222 COVID-19 vaccine. The chain employs TRBV10-2 and TRBJ2-7; 8 nucleotides align to TRBD1. Material: peripheral blood, obtained 28 days after the second AZD1222 dose. The CDR3 loop is CASSTGTGMYEQYF. The CDR3, as DNA: TGCGCCAGCAGCACCGGGACAGGAATGTACGAGCAGTACTTC.